The sequence of this TCR beta chain was determined in a study of OX40 agonist ivuxolimab in advanced cancers. For the study at large: Patients achieving partial responses numbered three: one hepatocellular carcinoma case and two cutaneous melanoma cases.

Using immunoSEQ multiplex PCR, the repertoire was profiled, and TCRdb retains in-frame clones only, with some absent. The sample has around 100,000 clones, nearly 90% seen once. The V and J ends lost 2 bases and 11 bases respectively, with 9 bases between them. The CDR3 covers 11 residues. The germline V gene has CDR1 SNHLY and CDR2 FYNNEI. The receptor was derived from an adult with an advanced solid tumor such as melanoma, head and neck, liver or kidney cancer. The V call is TRBV2, the J call TRBJ1-1, with D unclear. Sequencing used CD4+ or CD8+ T cells sorted from blood, obtained in a trial of the OX40 agonist ivuxolimab. In DNA, the CDR3 is TGTGCCAGCAGTGAAAAGATAGGCGCTTTCTTT. It codes for CASSEKIGAFF.